This is a list of T cell receptor beta chains from one sample in a study of T-cell reconstitution after alpha-beta-depleted transplantation in children. TCRdb fed the PCR reads into MiXCR, producing one record per CDR3 protein. The data hold 300,000 to 400,000 distinct CDR3 sequences, with roughly 17% observed a single time. The specimen was PBMCs, mostly from graft donor cells, collected 360 days after TCRalphabeta/CD19-depleted stem cell transplant. These receptors originate from a male patient between 2 and 10 years old who had a stem cell transplant for acute lymphoblastic leukemia, so the T cells may come from the graft donor. The CDR3 runs from the conserved cysteine through the conserved F or W. The D gene is left open where the match is weak. The size entry is marked missing in some rows and otherwise reads once, few, many or a size class.

V	size	J	D	DNA	CDR3
TRBV12-3/TRBV12-4	NA	TRBJ2-1	NA	TGTGCCAGCAGCGATCACCACAATGAGCAGTTCTTC	CASSDHHNEQFF
TRBV29-1	NA	TRBJ2-5	NA	TGCAGCGTTCTCGGACCCCTACAAGAGACCCAGTACTTC	CSVLGPLQETQYF
TRBV20-1	NA	TRBJ2-1	TRBD2	TGCAGTGCTAGTGGCCCTTCCCCTGTACCTAGCGGGACCTACTACAATGAGCAGTTCTTC	CSASGPSPVPSGTYYNEQFF
TRBV18	NA	TRBJ2-1	NA	TGTGCCAGCTCACCAAACGCCGTAGGTGAGCAGTTCTTC	CASSPNAVGEQFF
TRBV20-1	NA	TRBJ2-1	TRBD2	TGCAGTGCTACCGCCCCGCTTGGGAGCGGGATATGGAGTTTGGAGCAGTTCTTC	CSATAPLGSGIWSLEQFF
TRBV7-9	few	TRBJ2-7	TRBD1	TGTGCCAGCAGCTTAGGGGAACGGACAGGGGGCGTCGAGCAGTACTTC	CASSLGERTGGVEQYF
TRBV9	few	TRBJ2-7	TRBD2	TGTGCCAGCAGCGTTAGCGGGAGAATCGACGAGCAGTACTTC	CASSVSGRIDEQYF
TRBV28	few	TRBJ2-7	TRBD2	TGTGCCAGCAGGCAAAACTATCTAGCGGGAGAGGTGTACGAGCAGTACTTC	CASRQNYLAGEVYEQYF
TRBV12-3/TRBV12-4	NA	TRBJ2-3	TRBD2	TGTGCCAGCACCTCGAGCGGGATGGGAGGAGATACGCAGTATTTT	CASTSSGMGGDTQYF
TRBV5-1	many	TRBJ1-6	TRBD1	TGCGCCAGCAGCCCGGGACAGGAGTATAATTCACCCCTCCACTTT	CASSPGQEYNSPLHF
TRBV28	NA	TRBJ2-1	NA	TGTGCCAGCAGTCTCTGGCGAGTCTCCTACAATGAGCAGTTCTTC	CASSLWRVSYNEQFF
TRBV3-1	NA	TRBJ2-6	NA	TGTGCCAGCAGCCAACCTGGGGCCAACGTCCTGACTTTC	CASSQPGANVLTF
TRBV12-3/TRBV12-4	NA	TRBJ2-2	NA	TGTGCCAGCAGTTTAGTCGACCACGGGGAGCTGTTTTTT	CASSLVDHGELFF
TRBV7-9	NA	TRBJ2-2	NA	TGTGCCAGCAGCTTATGGCTGGGAATAAACACCGGGGAGCTGTTTTTT	CASSLWLGINTGELFF
TRBV6-1	few	TRBJ1-5	NA	TGTGCCAGCAGTGAGTGGCCAGCGGCTCGGCCCCAGCATTTT	CASSEWPAARPQHF
TRBV12-3/TRBV12-4	few	TRBJ1-3	TRBD1	TGTGCCAGCAGTTGGGGACAGTCGGGAAACACCATATATTTT	CASSWGQSGNTIYF
TRBV9	few	TRBJ1-1	NA	TGTGCCAGCAGCCCGGCGGGGGGGAATGGTAACACTGAAGCTTTCTTT	CASSPAGGNGNTEAFF
TRBV4-1	NA	TRBJ2-7	NA	TGCGCCAGCAGCCGGACGGGGTTAGGATACTACGAGCAGTACTTC	CASSRTGLGYYEQYF
TRBV29-1	few	TRBJ1-1	NA	TGCAGCGTTGATGGCCAGACCGATGAAGCTTTCTTT	CSVDGQTDEAFF
TRBV24-1	many	TRBJ2-1	NA	TGTGCCACCAGTGAAAGGGGGCCCCGCGGGAGGCCTTCCTACAATGAGCAGTTCTTC	CATSERGPRGRPSYNEQFF